This T cell receptor beta chain is drawn from a study of response to subunit inactivated influenza vaccine. Looked up from germline, CDR1 is SGHRS and CDR2 is YFSETQ. The CDR3 covers 15 residues. V was clipped by 2 bases and J by 5 bases; unmatched bases: 8. TCRdb re-analysed the RT-PCR reads in MiXCR, keeping a single row per CDR3 protein. The sample shows some 550,000 distinct CDR3 sequences, roughly a quarter of them seen only once. This clonotype was picked up a small number of times. These data were also filed under a second study, of T cells expressing NK-cell markers. From that paper: Template switching by 5'RACE with UMIs generated the TCR beta cDNA.

This clonotype was sampled from a man over 45 who received an inactivated influenza vaccine. V usage is TRBV5-1 and J usage is TRBJ2-3; 7 bases are shared with TRBD1. The sequencing here drew on CD4+ T cells sorted from PBMCs, taken 11 to 12 days after vaccination. In DNA form, the CDR3 reads TGCGCCAGCAGCTTCTCGACAGGGACGGGAGATACGCAGTATTTT. It is translated as CASSFSTGTGDTQYF.